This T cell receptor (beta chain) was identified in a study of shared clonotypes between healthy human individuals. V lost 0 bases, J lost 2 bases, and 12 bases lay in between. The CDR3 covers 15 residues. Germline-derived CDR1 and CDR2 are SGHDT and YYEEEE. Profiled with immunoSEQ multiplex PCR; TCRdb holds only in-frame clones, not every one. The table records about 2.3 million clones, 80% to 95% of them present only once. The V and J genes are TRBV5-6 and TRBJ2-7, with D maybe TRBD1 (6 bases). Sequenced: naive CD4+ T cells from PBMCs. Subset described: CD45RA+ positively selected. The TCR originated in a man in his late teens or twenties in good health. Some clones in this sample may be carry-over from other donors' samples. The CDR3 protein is CASSLVQGRTYEQYF. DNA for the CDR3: TGTGCCAGCAGCTTGGTGCAGGGGCGAACCTACGAGCAGTACTTC. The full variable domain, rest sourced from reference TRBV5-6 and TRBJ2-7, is DAGVTQSPTHLIKTRGQQVTLRCSPKSGHDTVSWYQQALGQGPQFIFQYYEEEERQRGNFPDRFSGHQFPNYSSELNVNALLLGDSALYLCASSLVQGRTYEQYFGPGTRLTVT.